This TCR beta chain comes out of a study of cytomegalovirus exposure and HLA in healthy donors. Study-wide results and caveats: It was assumed in the presence/absence analyses that sequencing depth was roughly uniform across donors. TCR association rates varied by HLA locus in a later analysis, with DRB1 highest and HLA-C lowest.

This CDR3 has 12 amino acids. Germline CDR1 and CDR2: MNHEY and SMNVEV (reference sequence). The V end was cut by 10 bases, the J end by 4 bases, with 14 bases between. Worth noting for this clone: The antigen is unknown.

PCR used 60 Vbeta primers and 13 Jbeta primers. Sequencing used immunoSEQ multiplex PCR; TCRdb keeps in-frame clones, though not all of them. The table lists 70,000 to 85,000 clones, approximately 67% of them singletons. Sequencing was carried out using PBMCs. The rearrangement links TRBV27 to TRBJ2-7; D unclear. This sequence was found in a male donor in good health and CMV-seropositive. The CDR3 DNA is TGTGCCACGATCGACACGAAATACGAGCAGTACTTC. Amino acid sequence: CATIDTKYEQYF.